This T cell receptor beta chain came from a study of blood T cells in healthy people across ages (dated by TCRdb to between 2015 and 2017). Describing the broader study: In model experiments, roughly one uniquely barcoded TCR beta cDNA molecule per two T cells was captured by template switching. Using the same blood draw, the study looked at two additional independent replicas of 1 million unique cDNA reads for two donors, one aged 18 to 29 and the other aged 80 or older. To avoid experimental bias, donors of different ages were spread randomly across the sequencing lanes. The donors were split into four age groups: young (average about 15 years), middle-aged (roughly 39), aged (about 62) and long-lived (roughly 86). Using deep sequencing normalized with unique cDNA molecular identifiers, the study measured how TCR beta repertoire diversity changes with age.

Systemically healthy Caucasian individuals from Russia, about 38 in total and aged roughly 6 to 100 years, were included as donors. Ten milliliters of peripheral blood were drawn from each donor into EDTA-treated Vacutainer tubes. Ficoll-Paque density-gradient centrifugation was used to isolate PBMCs, with at least 7 million per sample. Trizol reagent was used to extract total RNA from PBMCs, with at least 6 micrograms per sample. Naive CD45RAhigh/CD27high T cell percentages were measured by flow cytometry on a PBMC aliquot from every donor. A word on this clonotype: Its specific antigen is unknown. Base qualities were left out, and no much larger clone turns up one base away.

Libraries were prepared through 5' RACE. The reads were generated on an Illumina HiSeq 2500. A second PCR of about 7 to 12 cycles was run with a J-beta primer mix and a sample-barcoded 5' primer. Each TCR beta cDNA molecule received a unique molecular identifier from a template-switch 5' adaptor carrying 12 random nucleotides. Each sample yielded at least 2.5 million CDR3-containing paired-end reads. The Mint cDNA synthesis kit, primed by a TRBC-specific oligonucleotide, was used to synthesize first-strand cDNA from all RNA. All cDNA was treated with uracil-DNA glycosylase and then went through a first 18-cycle PCR with the universal primers M1SS and BC2_uni_R. Concerning the study's data processing: Each sample was normalized by randomly selecting 1 million high-quality reads, each carrying a distinct molecular identifier. Reads with shared molecular identifiers were discarded instead of being binned into consensus sequences. MiTCR, with a Q25 quality threshold and the strictest error-elimination algorithm, was used for CDR3 identification, clonotype clustering and error correction. A nonparametric unseen species model with Euler transformation was used to estimate a lower bound on total TCR beta diversity. Using fastp at Q25 and MiXCR, TCRdb reprocessed the public reads and kept productive beta chains. Every entry covers one CDR3 protein and lists the most common genes and DNA from its rows. The V and J calls, along with clone size, are taken from TCRdb and not from the paper's own processing. Recorded for this sample are 1,500,000 or so distinct CDR3 sequences; 40% to 45% of them occurred a single time. Of the sample, approximately 4.1% is held by the ten largest clones.

What the study reported, not specific to this receptor: Bulk unsorted PBMC profiling prevented conclusive comparison of naive and antigen-experienced compartments. Observed TCR beta diversity correlated strongly with the percentage of naive T cells measured by flow cytometry. Donor CMV infection status was unknown, potentially confounding age-related changes in expanded clonotypes. Total diversity estimates from one million sequenced T cells were considered lower bounds and underestimates. Observed TCR beta diversity per million T cells fell roughly linearly with age, and a significant reduction was already apparent by age around 40. Compared with the aged group, the long-lived group had more naive CD4+ T cells, fewer expanded clones and increased TCR diversity, suggesting age selection.

CDR1 and CDR2 are read off the germline V gene (reference sequence) as MNHEY and SMNVEV. From the cysteine up to the phenylalanine, the CDR3 has a length of 14 residues. The only DNA kept is the CDR3, 42 bases in frame from the first base. V is reduced by 7 bases and J by 4 bases, leaving a spacing of 16 bases between them. The sequencing input was blood. The sequence was collected from a woman aged 18-29 years in good health. The sequence is built from TRBV27 and TRBJ1-1; a tentative D call is TRBD1 (6 bases match). CDR3 sequence: CASTQGGPGTEAFF. DNA sequence: TGTGCCAGCACCCAAGGGGGGCCGGGCACTGAAGCTTTCTTT.